The next 14 T cell receptor beta chains were all read from a single sample in a study of siplizumab effects on memory and regulatory T cells. This table comes from immunoSEQ multiplex PCR, and its TCRdb copy is limited to in-frame clones, with some not included. The sample consists of about 100,000 clones, about 94% of them appearing once. The sequencing sample was made of non-Treg CD4+ T cells sorted from blood. The receptor set was obtained from a human donor in good health.

The rearrangement joins TRBV5-1 to TRBJ2-3; no reliable D call. This CDR3 has 15 amino acids. Per germline, CDR1 SGHRS and CDR2 YFSETQ. Between the trimmed V and J ends, which lost 0 bases and 2 bases, there was a span of 10 bases. The CDR3 nucleotides are TGCGCCAGCAGCTTGGAGGGCCGTTTCACAGATACGCAGTATTTT. It is translated as CASSLEGRFTDTQYF.

The chain links TRBV7-9 to TRBJ2-7; D unclear. The V and J ends lost 0 bases and 1 base respectively, with 7 bases between them. The CDR3 sequence is 14 residues long. In germline, CDR1 is SEHNR, CDR2 FQNEAQ (reference sequence). In DNA, the CDR3 is TGTGCCAGCAGCTTAGCGGCAGCATCCTACGAGCAGTACTTC. This translates into CASSLAAASYEQYF.

This chain links TRBV27 with TRBJ2-7; D might be TRBD2 (6 bases). V lost 3 bases and J lost 7, with 13 bases in between. CDR1 MNHEY and CDR2 SMNVEV come from the germline V gene (reference sequence). The CDR3 runs to 13 residues. CDR3 DNA sequence: TGTGCCAGCAGTTTTCTCCAAGGAGGGGAGCAGTACTTC. Encoded protein: CASSFLQGGEQYF.

As regards this clone: An end of the junction does not agree with germline; a read error may underlie this. This chain connects TRBV15 to TRBJ2-1, with 11 nucleotides matching TRBD2. CDR3 length: 14 amino acids. Germline lookup yields CDR1 LNHNV and CDR2 YYDKDF (reference sequence). The DNA for the CDR3 is TGTGCCACCAGCCCCCGGACTAGCGGGCGGGCCCAGCTCTTC. It specifies CATSPRTSGRAQLF.

The V call is TRBV7-3, the J call TRBJ2-2; D is perhaps TRBD2 (6 bases). The germline CDR1 and CDR2 sequences are SGHTA and FQGTGA. V lost 2 bases and J 3 bases, leaving 13 bases between the germline ends. The CDR3 has 16 amino acids. The CDR3 reads CASSLLGPSDTGELFF. In nucleotides, the CDR3 is TGTGCCAGCAGCTTATTAGGGCCTAGCGACACCGGGGAGCTGTTTTTT.

The chain employs TRBV6-6 and TRBJ2-2; D might be TRBD1 or TRBD2, each matching 5 bases. The CDR3 consists of 15 residues. In germline, CDR1 is MNHNY, CDR2 SVGAGI (reference sequence). Trimming took off 5 bases at V and 0 bases at J, with 10 bases between the two ends. DNA of the CDR3: TGTGCCAGCAGTCGGGACCGGACGAACACCGGGGAGCTGTTTTTT. Translating gives CASSRDRTNTGELFF.

A single count supports this clone. The V and J genes are TRBV6-5 and TRBJ2-5, with 7 bases matching TRBD1. V shed 1 base and J 2 bases; nucleotides not matched to a gene: 4. This CDR3 region has 15 residues. CDR1 MNHEY and CDR2 SVGAGI come from the germline V gene. The CDR3 bases are TGTGCCAGCAGTTACTTACCGGGACAGCAAGAGACCCAGTACTTC. Protein: CASSYLPGQQETQYF.

The genes are TRBV2 and TRBJ1-4, with D possibly matching TRBD1 (5 bases). V lost 3 bases to trimming and J lost 9 bases, with 11 bases between them. The CDR3 is made up of 13 amino acids. Germline assignment: CDR1 SNHLY and CDR2 FYNNEI. CDR3 sequence (DNA): TGTGCCAGCAGTGAGGGGGATAGTAAAAAACTGTTTTTT. Amino acid sequence: CASSEGDSKKLFF.

V is TRBV4-2 and J is TRBJ1-5, with 7 bases fitting TRBD1. This CDR3 is 18 amino acids long. V was pared by 2 bases and J by 5 bases, with 15 bases of the junction left unmatched. Per germline, CDR1 LGHNA and CDR2 YNFKEQ. CDR3 sequence reads: CASSQTGTANSRDQPQHF. CDR3 bases: TGTGCCAGCAGCCAAACCGGGACAGCGAACAGTAGGGATCAGCCCCAGCATTTT.

The V and J genes are TRBV6-6 and TRBJ2-5, with 7 bases fitting TRBD2. Trimming at V came to 4 bases and at J to 3 bases, leaving 5 bases not matched to a gene. This CDR3 has 14 amino acids. Germline V lookup: CDR1 MNHNY, CDR2 SVGAGI (reference sequence). The CDR3 sequence is CASSSKRDEETQYF. The CDR3 DNA reads as TGTGCCAGCAGTTCGAAGCGGGATGAAGAGACCCAGTACTTC.

The chain joins TRBV5-1 to TRBJ2-3; 7 nucleotides agree with TRBD1. The V gene's germline CDR1 is SGHRS and CDR2 YFSETQ. The CDR3 runs to 14 residues. V gave up 4 bases and J gave up 1 base; unmatched junction bases: 3. In nucleotides, the CDR3 is TGCGCCAGCAGCAAAGGACAGGGCACAGATACGCAGTATTTT. Its protein is CASSKGQGTDTQYF.

J is TRBJ2-7 and V is TRBV18; TRBD2 might be the D (6 bases). The CDR3 extends over 14 amino acids. Trimming left V 1 base short and J 3 bases short, with 10 bases between. CDR1 KGHSH and CDR2 LQKENI come from the germline V gene. The CDR3 DNA reads as TGTGCCAGCTCACCACGGCGGGACGACTACGAGCAGTACTTC. This translates into CASSPRRDDYEQYF.

The V and J genes are TRBV27 and TRBJ2-7; the match to TRBD1 covers 9 bases. The J segment lost 4 bases and the V segment lost 5 bases, leaving 12 bases of the junction unmatched. The germline CDR1 and CDR2 sequences are MNHEY and SMNVEV (reference sequence). This CDR3 contains 16 residues. CDR3 protein: CASSPGQGRISYEQYF. CDR3 nucleotide sequence: TGTGCCAGCAGTCCGGGACAGGGCCGTATATCGTACGAGCAGTACTTC.

V usage is TRBV18 and J usage is TRBJ1-2; D is unclear. Trimming cost V 6 bases and J 0 bases, with 2 bases left between them. This CDR3 is 11 amino acids long. CDR1 is KGHSH, CDR2 LQKENI, per germline. CDR3 nucleotide sequence: TGTGCCAGCTCGACTAACTATGGCTACACCTTC. Translation: CASSTNYGYTF. Drawing the rest from reference TRBV18 and TRBJ1-2, the complete variable domain is NAGVMQNPRHLVRRRGQEARLRCSPMKGHSHVYWYRQLPEEGLKFMVYLQKENIIDESGMPKERFSAEFPKEGPSILRIQQVVRGDSAAYFCASSTNYGYTFGSGTRLTVV.